These 19 T cell receptor beta chains originate from one sample sequenced in a study of control samples from healthy donors and cancer patients. The table came from immunoSEQ multiplex PCR; TCRdb's copy has only in-frame clones and leaves some out. The table has 84,000 or so clones, roughly 91% seen once. The source material was blood. Receptor source: a man aged 50-60 years in good health.

This clone was observed a single time. The chain joins TRBV12-3 or TRBV12-4 to TRBJ1-4; D is uncertain. The CDR3 extends over 13 amino acids. The germline V and J ends were trimmed by 6 bases and 7 bases, with 12 bases remaining between them. In nucleotides, the CDR3 is TGTGCCAGCAGCATCGGTCGGGGTGAAAAACTGTTTTTT. Its translation: CASSIGRGEKLFF.

CDR3 residues: CASSQDQGVRGIEAFF. CDR3 in DNA: TGCGCCAGCAGCCAAGACCAAGGGGTTAGGGGGATCGAAGCTTTCTTT. V gene TRBV4-3 combines with J gene TRBJ1-1; tentatively, D is TRBD1 (6 bases). V was pared by 0 bases and J by 8 bases, with 19 bases between. The CDR3 runs to 16 residues. From germline, CDR1 is LGHNA and CDR2 YSLEER.

The V gene is TRBV29-1, the J gene TRBJ1-3, with unresolved D. The CDR3 extends over 11 amino acids. Trimming took 5 bases from V and 4 from J, leaving 6 bases between them. Germline V lookup: CDR1 SQVTM, CDR2 ANQGSEA. CDR3 loop: CSVSMGNTIYF. The CDR3 DNA is TGCAGCGTTTCGATGGGAAACACCATATATTTT.

This clone was detected only once. The V gene is TRBV24-1, the J gene TRBJ2-1; tentatively, D is TRBD2 (5 bases). This CDR3 has 11 residues. Looked up from germline, CDR1 is KGHDR and CDR2 is SFDVKD. V lost 7 bases and J lost 7, with 7 bases in between. The CDR3 DNA sequence: TGTGCCACCAGACTAGGGAATGAGCAGTTCTTC. Protein sequence: CATRLGNEQFF.

This sequence joins TRBV19 and TRBJ2-2, with 8 bases that match TRBD1. Trimming took 3 bases from V and 2 from J; bases not matched to a gene: 5. The CDR3 length is 16 residues. The germline CDR1 and CDR2 sequences are LNHDA and SQIVND (reference sequence). CDR3 sequence reads: CASSMRQGLNTGELFF. The CDR3 coding sequence is TGTGCCAGTAGTATGCGACAGGGGTTAAACACCGGGGAGCTGTTTTTT.

The genes are TRBV5-1 and TRBJ2-3; D call uncertain. Trimming left V 0 bases short and J 0 bases short, with 8 bases between. Germline loops: CDR1 SGHRS, CDR2 YFSETQ. The CDR3 has 15 residues. In DNA form, the CDR3 reads TGCGCCAGCAGCTTGGCTCTAACTAGCACAGATACGCAGTATTTT. Protein product: CASSLALTSTDTQYF.

This chain uses TRBV7-2 with TRBJ2-4, with D possibly TRBD1 on 5 matching bases. CDR1 and CDR2 from the germline V gene are SGHTA and FQGNSA. The CDR3 runs to 14 residues. With 5 bases removed from V and 8 bases from J, the gap between germline ends came to 16 bases. CDR3 loop: CASSPRQGRDIQYF. CDR3 nucleotide sequence: TGTGCCAGCAGCCCTCGGCAGGGAAGAGACATTCAGTACTTC.

The chain combines TRBV3-1 (or the pseudogene TRBV3-2) with TRBJ1-2; no definite D call. This CDR3 has 15 residues. V was cut by 1 base and J by 7 bases, with 16 bases left in between. CDR1 is LGHDT, CDR2 YNNKEL, per germline (reference sequence). The CDR3 is CASSQGSSMGFGYTF. The CDR3 region has the DNA TGTGCCAGCAGCCAAGGTAGCTCTATGGGATTTGGCTACACCTTC.

This sequence joins TRBV7-2 and TRBJ2-5, with 7 bases fitting TRBD1. There are 15 residues in the CDR3. CDR1 is SGHTA and CDR2 is FQGNSA in the germline V gene. Trimming removed 1 base from V and 2 bases from J; junction bases left unmatched: 4. The DNA of the CDR3 is TGTGCCAGCAGCTTAGTAGACAGGGCTCAAGAGACCCAGTACTTC. Its translation is CASSLVDRAQETQYF.

V and J are TRBV9 and TRBJ1-1; no clear D gene. The CDR3 has 12 residues. Between the trimmed V and J ends, which lost 1 base and 7 bases, there was a span of 8 bases. The germline V gene has CDR1 SGDLS and CDR2 YYNGEE. The CDR3 loop is CASSVSGLEAFF. The DNA for the CDR3 is TGTGCCAGCAGCGTAAGCGGACTTGAAGCTTTCTTT.

The genes are TRBV6-6 and TRBJ1-4; D is unresolved. The length of the CDR3 is 16 residues. Germline V gene lookup returns CDR1 MNHNY and CDR2 SVGAGI (reference sequence). V lost 6 bases to trimming and J lost 1 base, with 15 bases between them. The CDR3 region is CASRPGEGGTNEKLFF. The CDR3 DNA reads as TGTGCCAGCAGACCCGGGGAGGGTGGAACTAATGAAAAACTGTTTTTT.

This clone appeared a single time. CDR3 bases: TGTGCCAGCAGTGAGTTCACAGGGGGCGCCTACTATGGCTACACCTTC. Translating it yields CASSEFTGGAYYGYTF. The chain uses TRBV2 and TRBJ1-2; 9 bases line up with TRBD1. CDR1 SNHLY and CDR2 FYNNEI come from the germline V gene. V trimming: 3 bases; J trimming: 3 bases; junction bases outside the gene matches: 8. The CDR3 covers 16 residues.

The V and J genes are TRBV10-2 and TRBJ2-2; possible D gene TRBD1, 7 bases. The CDR3 loop spans 11 amino acids. V lost 10 bases and J lost 6, with 9 bases in between. CDR1 is WSHSY and CDR2 is SAAADI in the germline V gene. CDR3 bases: TGCGCCACAGGGGGGTCCGGGGAGCTGTTTTTT. Translation: CATGGSGELFF.

The table lists this clone with a count of one. This chain connects TRBV2 to TRBJ2-5; TRBD2 matches at 9 bases. The CDR3 contains 13 residues. Trimming took 4 bases from V and 3 from J; bases not matched to a gene: 0. Germline CDR1 reads SNHLY; CDR2 reads FYNNEI. CDR3 loop: CASSGLAEETQYF. DNA of the CDR3: TGTGCCAGCAGTGGACTAGCGGAAGAGACCCAGTACTTC.

The chain has TRBV25-1 and TRBJ2-1; a possible D gene is TRBD1 (6 bases). CDR3 length: 14 residues. V lost 1 base to trimming and J lost 5 bases, with 9 bases between them. CDR1 is MGHDK, CDR2 SYGVNS, per germline. CDR3 DNA sequence: TGTGCCAGCAGTGAATTTCGGGACAACAATGAGCAGTTCTTC. It specifies CASSEFRDNNEQFF.

V is TRBV4-1 and J is TRBJ1-4, with D unclear. This CDR3 is built from 19 residues. V lost 0 bases, J lost 0 bases, and 17 bases lay in between. Germline-derived CDR1 and CDR2 are MGHRA and YSYEKL. CDR3 bases: TGCGCCAGCAGCCAAGACCCGGGCCTCTATGATTCAACTAATGAAAAACTGTTTTTT. Translated: CASSQDPGLYDSTNEKLFF.

The chain carries TRBV6-5 and TRBJ1-2; no firm D call. Trimming took 2 bases from V and 3 from J, leaving 13 bases between them. Germline assignment: CDR1 MNHEY and CDR2 SVGAGI. The CDR3 is 15 amino acids. The CDR3 DNA is TGTGCCAGCAGTTACGGTAGATTGGGAGACTATGGCTACACCTTC. Its translation is CASSYGRLGDYGYTF.

V is TRBV29-1 and J is TRBJ1-1, with a weak D call TRBD1 (6 bases). Germline assignment: CDR1 SQVTM and CDR2 ANQGSEA. CDR3 length equals 15 residues. V dropped 6 bases and J dropped 1 base, with 18 bases sitting between them. The CDR3 region has the DNA TGCAGCGTGACCCTCCAGGGGTGGAAGAACACTGAAGCTTTCTTT. It yields the protein CSVTLQGWKNTEAFF.

The chain recombines TRBV2 with TRBJ2-1; 15 bases agree with TRBD2. The CDR3 runs to 17 residues. Trimming took 6 bases from V and 7 from J; bases not matched to a gene: 10. Germline values: CDR1 SNHLY, CDR2 FYNNEI. CDR3 protein: CASSDYSGTSGGNEQFF. DNA of the CDR3: TGTGCCAGCAGCGATTACTCCGGGACTAGCGGGGGGAATGAGCAGTTCTTC.